Shown below are 22 T cell receptor beta chains from a single sample sequenced in a study of cytomegalovirus exposure and HLA in healthy donors. Amplification used 60 Vbeta primers and 13 Jbeta primers. The table came from immunoSEQ multiplex PCR; TCRdb's copy has only in-frame clones and leaves some out. The table shows 150,000 to 200,000 clones, with around two thirds occurring only once. Material: PBMCs. These receptors originate from a man aged 45-60 years in good health and CMV-seronegative.

The V call is TRBV5-1, the J call TRBJ2-3, with D possibly being TRBD2 (5 bases). Per the germline V gene, CDR1 is SGHRS and CDR2 is YFSETQ. The CDR3 is made up of 14 amino acids. The ends were cut back, 6 bases at V and 2 bases at J, with 13 bases in the middle. CDR3 in DNA: TGCGCCAGCAACGAGGGCATGGTCACAGATACGCAGTATTTT. Residues: CASNEGMVTDTQYF.

This clone appeared a few times. The chain has TRBV5-8 and TRBJ2-5; 8 bases match TRBD1. The DNA end favors TRBJ2-7, so the J call may be wrong. Looked up from germline, CDR1 is SGHTS and CDR2 is YDEGEE. There are 15 residues in the CDR3. The CDR3 nucleotides are TGTGCCAGCAGCTCCTTTAGACAGGGGTCCTACGAGCAGTACTTC. It translates to CASSSFRQGSYEQYF.

The V and J genes are TRBV6-1 and TRBJ2-1; 11 bases match TRBD2. From germline, CDR1 is MNHNS and CDR2 SASEGT. The CDR3 spans 19 residues. Trimming took 1 base from V and 0 from J; bases not matched to a gene: 8. CDR3 residues: CASSEVLAGGPSSYNEQFF. CDR3 DNA sequence: TGTGCCAGCAGTGAAGTATTAGCGGGGGGGCCCAGCTCCTACAATGAGCAGTTCTTC.

The rearrangement links TRBV9 to TRBJ1-2; perhaps TRBD1 as D (5 bases). CDR1 is SGDLS, CDR2 YYNGEE, per germline. This CDR3 has 15 amino acids. The ends were cut back, 3 bases at V and 2 bases at J, with 14 bases in the middle. The CDR3 DNA reads TGTGCCAGCAGCGCCGAGGAAAGGGGAAACTATGGCTACACCTTC. Its protein is CASSAEERGNYGYTF.

This clone appeared a single time. V and J are TRBV4-3 and TRBJ2-3; 8 nucleotides match TRBD2. The trim removed 0 bases at V and 6 bases at J, leaving 11 bases unmatched. The CDR3 contains 17 residues. In germline, CDR1 is LGHNA, CDR2 YSLEER. CDR3 residues: CASSQDTSGGGWDTQYF. The CDR3 DNA reads TGCGCCAGCAGCCAAGATACCAGCGGGGGAGGTTGGGATACGCAGTATTTT.

V and J are TRBV5-4 and TRBJ2-2; the D gene is possibly TRBD1 (8 bases). The CDR3 sequence is 16 residues long. Trimming removed 5 bases from V and 6 bases from J, with 20 bases in between. Germline V lookup: CDR1 SGHNT, CDR2 YYREEE (reference sequence). CDR3 residues: CASRGGQGALPGELFF. Written as DNA, the CDR3 is TGTGCCAGCAGGGGAGGGCAGGGGGCGCTTCCCGGGGAGCTGTTTTTT. Full variable domain (rest looked up from reference TRBV5-4 and TRBJ2-2): ETGVTQSPTHLIKTRGQQVTLRCSSQSGHNTVSWYQQALGQGPQFIFQYYREEENGRGNFPPRFSGLQFPNYSSELNVNALELDDSALYLCASRGGQGALPGELFFGEGSRLTVL.

The genes are TRBV5-8 and TRBJ1-1, with 8 bases lining up with TRBD1. CDR3 length: 16 residues. V trimming: 0 bases; J trimming: 3 bases; junction bases outside the gene matches: 7. From germline, CDR1 is SGHTS and CDR2 YDEGEE. In nucleotides, the CDR3 is TGTGCCAGCAGCTTGGAAGCAGGGGGCTCGTACACTGAAGCTTTCTTT. Translating gives CASSLEAGGSYTEAFF. Together with reference TRBV5-8 and TRBJ1-1, the CDR3 gives the full variable domain: EAGVTQSPTHLIKTRGQQATLRCSPISGHTSVYWYQQALGLGLQFLLWYDEGEERNRGNFPPRFSGRQFPNYSSELNVNALELEDSALYLCASSLEAGGSYTEAFFGQGTRLTVV.

V is TRBV5-1 and J is TRBJ2-5; 10 bases agree with TRBD2. V shed 4 bases and J 2 bases; nucleotides not matched to a gene: 5. CDR1 SGHRS and CDR2 YFSETQ come from the germline V gene. The CDR3 loop spans 15 amino acids. Here the CDR3 reads CASSRTSGQQETQYF. Written as DNA, the CDR3 is TGCGCCAGCAGCCGGACTAGCGGCCAACAAGAGACCCAGTACTTC. Full variable domain (missing parts from reference TRBV5-1 and TRBJ2-5): KAGVTQTPRYLIKTRGQQVTLSCSPISGHRSVSWYQQTPGQGLQFLFEYFSETQRNKGNFPGRFSGRQFSNSRSEMNVSTLELGDSALYLCASSRTSGQQETQYFGPGTRLLVL.

The V gene is TRBV10-3, the J gene TRBJ2-2, with 11 nucleotides matching TRBD1. This CDR3 region has 16 residues. V was clipped by 8 bases and J by 5 bases; unmatched bases: 10. Germline V gene data show CDR1 as ENHRY and CDR2 as SYGVKD. The CDR3 bases are TGTGCCATCCGCCTAGAAGGGACAGGGGGTACCGGGGAGCTGTTTTTT. The encoded protein is CAIRLEGTGGTGELFF.

The J gene is TRBJ2-5, the V gene TRBV21-1; whether TRBD2, the table's D call, matches the DNA was not checked. TRBV21-1 is a documented pseudogene. The CDR3 contains 13 residues. Here the CDR3 DNA reads TGTGCCAGCACCCGGCGGGGGCAAGAGACCCAGTACTTC. Its translation is CASTRRGQETQYF.

J is TRBJ2-3 and V is TRBV5-1; 14 nucleotides line up with TRBD2. Per the germline V gene, CDR1 is SGHRS and CDR2 is YFSETQ. The CDR3 runs 15 residues. The V and J ends lost 4 bases and 5 bases, in that order; junction bases with no gene match: 3. This CDR3 is CASSIGLAGGDTQYF. DNA of the CDR3: TGCGCCAGCAGCATCGGACTAGCGGGGGGAGATACGCAGTATTTT. Based on the CDR3 plus reference TRBV5-1 and TRBJ2-3, the full variable domain is KAGVTQTPRYLIKTRGQQVTLSCSPISGHRSVSWYQQTPGQGLQFLFEYFSETQRNKGNFPGRFSGRQFSNSRSEMNVSTLELGDSALYLCASSIGLAGGDTQYFGPGTRLTVL.

The rearrangement uses TRBV6-6 and TRBJ1-3; 12 nucleotides match TRBD1. Trimming took 2 bases from V and 4 from J; bases not matched to a gene: 3. Germline loops: CDR1 MNHNY, CDR2 SVGAGI (reference sequence). The CDR3 loop spans 16 amino acids. The CDR3: CASSYGTGGAGNTIYF. CDR3 bases: TGTGCCAGCAGTTACGGGACAGGGGGCGCAGGAAACACCATATATTTT.

The V call is TRBV25-1, the J call TRBJ1-5; 12 positions agree with TRBD1. V dropped 2 bases and J dropped 3; count of bases not matched to a gene: 5. Per the germline V gene, CDR1 is MGHDK and CDR2 is SYGVNS. The CDR3 spans 17 residues. CDR3 residues: CASSEAGTGGSNQPQHF. In nucleotides, the CDR3 is TGTGCCAGCAGTGAAGCAGGGACAGGGGGCTCCAATCAGCCCCAGCATTTT. Full variable domain (missing parts from reference TRBV25-1 and TRBJ1-5): EADIYQTPRYLVIGTGKKITLECSQTMGHDKMYWYQQDPGMELHLIHYSYGVNSTEKGDLSSESTVSRIRTEHFPLTLESARPSHTSQYLCASSEAGTGGSNQPQHFGDGTRLSIL.

The chain joins TRBV7-2 to TRBJ1-4, with TRBD1 matching over 7 bases. CDR1 is SGHTA, CDR2 FQGNSA, per germline. The junction had 7 bases not matched to a gene; V was cut back by 4 bases and J by 11 bases. The CDR3 length is 13 residues. CDR3 in DNA: TGTGCCAGCAGCTCTAGACAGGGAAGGAAACTGTTTTTT. Translated, it gives CASSSRQGRKLFF.

V is TRBV28 and J is TRBJ2-7; D uncertain. The CDR3 covers 15 residues. Germline values: CDR1 MDHEN, CDR2 SYDVKM. The V gene lost 6 bases and the J gene lost 2 bases, with 17 bases spanning the gap. CDR3 in amino acids: CASSTLGYSTYEQYF. The CDR3 DNA reads as TGTGCCAGCAGCACCCTCGGATATAGCACCTACGAGCAGTACTTC.

This chain connects TRBV6-6 to TRBJ2-7; D may be TRBD1 (6 bases). Trimming shortened V by 6 bases and J by 5 bases, and 20 bases separated the two germline ends. The CDR3 is 15 amino acids. CDR1 and CDR2 from the germline V gene are MNHNY and SVGAGI (reference sequence). CDR3 loop: CASRSGPGTNHEQYF. The CDR3 DNA reads as TGTGCCAGCAGGTCGGGCCCCGGGACAAATCACGAGCAGTACTTC.

The chain has TRBV19 and TRBJ2-3, with 7 bases aligning to TRBD1. The CDR3 is 11 amino acids. Germline CDR1 reads LNHDA; CDR2 reads SQIVND (reference sequence). Germline trimming cut 8 bases from V and 9 bases from J; bases unmatched to any gene: 5. The CDR3: CASSRQGTQYF. CDR3 in DNA: TGTGCCAGTTCAAGACAGGGAACGCAGTATTTT.

This rearrangement joins TRBV2 to TRBJ1-2; TRBD1 matches at 7 bases. Germline CDR1 reads SNHLY; CDR2 reads FYNNEI. Germline trimming cut 6 bases from V and 7 bases from J; bases unmatched to any gene: 8. The CDR3 extends over 13 amino acids. The CDR3 spells CASRDRPSGGYTF. The CDR3 DNA reads TGTGCCAGCAGGGACAGGCCCTCCGGTGGCTACACCTTC.

This chain uses TRBV5-1 with TRBJ2-2; 8 nucleotides agree with TRBD2. With V trimmed by 1 base and J by 5 bases, 4 bases remained unmatched. Germline CDR1 SGHRS, CDR2 YFSETQ. This CDR3 region has 15 residues. The CDR3 sequence: CASSLRAGATGELFF. CDR3 bases: TGCGCCAGCAGCTTGCGAGCGGGGGCAACCGGGGAGCTGTTTTTT. Filled out from reference TRBV5-1 and TRBJ2-2, the complete variable domain reads KAGVTQTPRYLIKTRGQQVTLSCSPISGHRSVSWYQQTPGQGLQFLFEYFSETQRNKGNFPGRFSGRQFSNSRSEMNVSTLELGDSALYLCASSLRAGATGELFFGEGSRLTVL.

This chain joins TRBV29-1 and TRBJ1-2, with 8 bases lining up with TRBD1. CDR1 and CDR2 from the germline V gene are SQVTM and ANQGSEA. The V and J ends lost 1 base and 8 bases, in that order; junction bases with no gene match: 6. This CDR3 comprises 13 residues. For the CDR3, the DNA is TGCAGCGTTGAAGCCCAGGGGGCGCGGGGCTACACCTTC. Translation: CSVEAQGARGYTF.

This clone was detected only once. V is TRBV9 and J is TRBJ2-3, with TRBD2 as a possible D gene (6 bases). In germline, CDR1 is SGDLS, CDR2 YYNGEE. Trimming took 5 bases from V and 3 from J, leaving 16 bases between them. This CDR3 spans 15 amino acids. The CDR3 nucleotides are TGTGCCAGCAGACCCCCGGGTGGGGGGACAGATACGCAGTATTTT. Encoded protein: CASRPPGGGTDTQYF.

Only a few counts were recorded for this clone. The J gene is TRBJ2-2, the V gene TRBV6-6; D is perhaps TRBD2 (5 bases). Trimming removed 8 bases from V and 0 bases from J, with 7 bases in between. Germline-derived CDR1 and CDR2 are MNHNY and SVGAGI (reference sequence). The CDR3 totals 13 residues. CDR3 sequence (DNA): TGTGCCAGCCGGACTTCGAACACCGGGGAGCTGTTTTTT. This gives the protein CASRTSNTGELFF.